This T cell receptor beta chain was recorded in a study of shared clonotypes between healthy human individuals. Selected positively for CCR7 and CD45RO-negative, naive CD8 cells excluded terminally differentiated effector memory CD45RA+ cells. Libraries were prepared by immunoSEQ multiplex PCR; TCRdb keeps only in-frame clonotypes and omits some of them. The data hold more than 2 million clones, with 93% observed a single time. Comments on this clone: Other DNA sequences from this sample encode an identical CDR3 as well.

Between the trimmed V and J ends, which lost 3 bases and 0 bases, there was a span of 6 bases. This CDR3 is 14 amino acids long. Germline V CDR1 and CDR2: SEHNR, FQNEAQ (reference sequence). The V call is TRBV7-9, the J call TRBJ1-5; D is undetermined. The specimen sequenced was naive CD8+ T cells from PBMCs. The source of this sequence is a man between 18 and 29 years old in good health. Some clones in this sample may be carry-over from other donors' samples. CDR3 sequence (DNA): TGTGCCAGCAGCTTGGGTTATAGCAATCAGCCCCAGCATTTT. This sequence encodes CASSLGYSNQPQHF.